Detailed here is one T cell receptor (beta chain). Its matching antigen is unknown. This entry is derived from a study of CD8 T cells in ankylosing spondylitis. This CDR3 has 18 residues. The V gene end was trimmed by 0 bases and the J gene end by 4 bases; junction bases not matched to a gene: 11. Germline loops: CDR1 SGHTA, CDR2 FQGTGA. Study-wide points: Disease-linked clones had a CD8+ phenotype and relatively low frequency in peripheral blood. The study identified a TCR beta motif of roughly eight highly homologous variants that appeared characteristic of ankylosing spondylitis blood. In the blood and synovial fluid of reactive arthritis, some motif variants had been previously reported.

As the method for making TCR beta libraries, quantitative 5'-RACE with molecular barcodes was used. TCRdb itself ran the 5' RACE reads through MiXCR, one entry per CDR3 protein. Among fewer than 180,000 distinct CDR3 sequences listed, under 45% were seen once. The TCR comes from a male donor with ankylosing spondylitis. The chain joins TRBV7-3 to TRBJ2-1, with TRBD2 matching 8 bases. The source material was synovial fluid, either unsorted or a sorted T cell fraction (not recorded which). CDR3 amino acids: CASSLTGMGASGYNEQFF. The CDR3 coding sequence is TGTGCCAGCAGCTTAACGGGAATGGGGGCTAGCGGGTACAATGAGCAGTTCTTC.